A selection of T cell receptor beta chains follows, all from one sample in a study of CD8 T cells in Susac syndrome. TCRdb reprocessed the immunoSEQ multiplex PCR reads via MiXCR and lists one record per CDR3 protein. The profile shows around 140,000 distinct CDR3 sequences, roughly 80% of them singletons. The material sequenced was CD8+ T cells from PBMCs. These TCRs come from a human donor with multiple sclerosis. Both conserved end residues are part of each CDR3. The D gene is left open where the match is weak. Clone size, where shown, is once, few, many, or a class for clones that have expanded.

NA,TRBJ2-3,TRBV6-2/TRBV6-3,NA,TGTGCCAGTACCCTGTTCCTCCGCACAGATACGCAGTATTTT,CASTLFLRTDTQYF
NA,TRBJ2-1,TRBV11-2,NA,TGTGCCAGCAGCCCTAGCAACAATGAGCAGTTCTTC,CASSPSNNEQFF
TRBD2,TRBJ2-7,TRBV7-6,NA,TGTGCCAGCAGCTTAGAAACTAGCGGGGGCTACGAGCAGTACTTC,CASSLETSGGYEQYF
NA,TRBJ1-1,TRBV27,NA,TGTGCCAGCAGTCTGGGGTCAGGCATGCCTAATGCTGAAGCTTTCTTT,CASSLGSGMPNAEAFF
TRBD2,TRBJ2-3,TRBV11-2,once,TGTGCCAGCAGCTTAGGCACCGGGACTAGCGGAAAGGGTACGCAGTATTTT,CASSLGTGTSGKGTQYF
NA,TRBJ2-7,TRBV28,NA,TGTGCCAGCAGTTTATATGGGAGCTCCTACGAGCAGTACTTC,CASSLYGSSYEQYF
NA,TRBJ1-5,TRBV12-3/TRBV12-4,NA,TGTGCCAGCAGTTTATTATTTTCCCTCAATCAGCCCCAGCATTTT,CASSLLFSLNQPQHF
TRBD2,TRBJ2-1,TRBV20-1,NA,TGCAGTGCTAGAGACCCGGGACTAGCGGGACCTTACAATGAGCAGTTCTTC,CSARDPGLAGPYNEQFF
TRBD2,TRBJ2-3,TRBV12-3/TRBV12-4,NA,TGTGCCAGCAGTTCCCCCTTAGCGGGAGCCGGAGGAGATACGCAGTATTTT,CASSSPLAGAGGDTQYF
NA,TRBJ1-1,TRBV7-2,NA,TGTGCCAGCAGCTCCCTGGGGGGCCTTGTTGAAGCTTTCTTT,CASSSLGGLVEAFF
TRBD1,TRBJ1-2,TRBV2,NA,TGTGCCAGCAGTGAATGGGGACAGGGTCATACCTATGGCTACACCTTC,CASSEWGQGHTYGYTF
NA,TRBJ1-2,TRBV29-1,NA,TGCAGCGTTGTGGCGGACTATGGCTACACCTTC,CSVVADYGYTF
NA,TRBJ2-3,TRBV19,NA,TGTGCCAGTAGTATTTGGAGGGAGACAGATACGCAGTATTTT,CASSIWRETDTQYF
TRBD1,TRBJ1-1,TRBV6-2/TRBV6-3,NA,TGTGCCAGCACCATCTTCCGGACAGGTGAGAACTCTGAAGCTTTCTTT,CASTIFRTGENSEAFF
NA,TRBJ1-5,TRBV12-3/TRBV12-4,NA,TGTGCCAGCAGTTTATCAAATAGCAATCAGCCCCAGCATTTT,CASSLSNSNQPQHF
NA,TRBJ1-6,TRBV9,NA,TGTGCCAGCAGCGTAGAAGGTGGCGACGCCTATAATTCACCCCTCCACTTT,CASSVEGGDAYNSPLHF
TRBD2,TRBJ2-7,TRBV13,once,TGTGCCAGCATCTTCTCGGCGGGGGGGAATGACGAGCAGTACTTC,CASIFSAGGNDEQYF
TRBD1,TRBJ1-5,TRBV7-2,NA,TGTGCCAGCAGCCGGACAGGAGGTAGCAATCAGCCCCAGCATTTT,CASSRTGGSNQPQHF
TRBD2,TRBJ2-1,TRBV24-1,NA,TGTGCCACCAGTGATTCCCTTGGACTAGCGGGAGGGGTGAGCTCCTACAATGAGCAGTTCTTC,CATSDSLGLAGGVSSYNEQFF
NA,TRBJ1-1,TRBV6-1,few,TGTGCCAGCAGTGGAGGGGGGGGGTGGACTGAAGCTTTCTTT,CASSGGGGWTEAFF
NA,TRBJ2-1,TRBV10-3,NA,TGTGCCATCAGTGAGAATTCCTACAATGAGCAGTTCTTC,CAISENSYNEQFF